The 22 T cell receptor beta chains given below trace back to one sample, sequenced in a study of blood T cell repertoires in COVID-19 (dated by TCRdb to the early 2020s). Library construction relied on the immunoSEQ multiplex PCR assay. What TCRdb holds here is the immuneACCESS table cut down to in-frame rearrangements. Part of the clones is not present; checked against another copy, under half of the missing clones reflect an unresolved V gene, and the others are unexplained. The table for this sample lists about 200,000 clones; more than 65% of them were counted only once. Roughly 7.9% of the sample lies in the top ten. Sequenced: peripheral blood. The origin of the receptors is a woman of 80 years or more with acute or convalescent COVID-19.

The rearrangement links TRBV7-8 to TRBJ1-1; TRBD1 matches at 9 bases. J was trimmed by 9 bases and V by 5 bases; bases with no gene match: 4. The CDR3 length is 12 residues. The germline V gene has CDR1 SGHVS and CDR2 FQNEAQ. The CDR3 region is CASSQGQGKAFF. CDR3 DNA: TGTGCCAGCAGCCAGGGACAGGGAAAAGCTTTCTTT.

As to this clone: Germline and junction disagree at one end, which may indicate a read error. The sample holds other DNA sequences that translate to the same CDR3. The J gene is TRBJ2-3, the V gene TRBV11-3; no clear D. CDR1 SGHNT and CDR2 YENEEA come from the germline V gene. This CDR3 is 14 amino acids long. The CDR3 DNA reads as TGTGCCAGCAGTTTAGACGGGAGCACAGATACGCAGTATTTT. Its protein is CASSLDGSTDTQYF.

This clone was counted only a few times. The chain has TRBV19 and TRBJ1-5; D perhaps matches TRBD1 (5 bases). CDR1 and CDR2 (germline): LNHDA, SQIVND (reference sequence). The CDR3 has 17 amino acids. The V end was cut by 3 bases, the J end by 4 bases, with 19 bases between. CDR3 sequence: CASSISDPPRANQPQHF. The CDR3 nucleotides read TGTGCCAGTAGTATCTCAGACCCCCCCAGGGCTAATCAGCCCCAGCATTTT.

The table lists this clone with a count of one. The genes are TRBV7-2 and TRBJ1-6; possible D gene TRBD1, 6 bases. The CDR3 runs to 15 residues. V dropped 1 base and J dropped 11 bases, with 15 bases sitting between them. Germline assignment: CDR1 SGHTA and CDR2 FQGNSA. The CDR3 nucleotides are TGTGCCAGCAGCTTAGAGGGGGAAATTGTGACACCCCTCCACTTT. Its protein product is CASSLEGEIVTPLHF.

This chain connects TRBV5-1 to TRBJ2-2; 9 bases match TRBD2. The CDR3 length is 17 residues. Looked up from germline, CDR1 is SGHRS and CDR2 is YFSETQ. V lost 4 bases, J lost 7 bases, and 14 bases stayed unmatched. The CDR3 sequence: CASSLTLAGVSGGELFF. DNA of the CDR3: TGCGCCAGCAGCCTAACATTAGCGGGAGTGTCCGGCGGGGAGCTGTTTTTT.

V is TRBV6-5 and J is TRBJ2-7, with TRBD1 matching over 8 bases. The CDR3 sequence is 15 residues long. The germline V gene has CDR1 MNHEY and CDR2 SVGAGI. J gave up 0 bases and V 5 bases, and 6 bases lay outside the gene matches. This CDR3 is CASSTRQGISYEQYF. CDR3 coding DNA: TGTGCCAGCAGTACTCGACAGGGGATCTCCTACGAGCAGTACTTC.

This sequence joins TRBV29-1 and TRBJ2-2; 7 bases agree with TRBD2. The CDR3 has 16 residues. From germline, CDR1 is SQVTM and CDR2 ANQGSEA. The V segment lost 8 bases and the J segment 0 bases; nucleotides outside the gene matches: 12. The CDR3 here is CSPTGLAVPNTGELFF. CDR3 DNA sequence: TGCAGCCCCACGGGGCTAGCGGTCCCGAACACCGGGGAGCTGTTTTTT.

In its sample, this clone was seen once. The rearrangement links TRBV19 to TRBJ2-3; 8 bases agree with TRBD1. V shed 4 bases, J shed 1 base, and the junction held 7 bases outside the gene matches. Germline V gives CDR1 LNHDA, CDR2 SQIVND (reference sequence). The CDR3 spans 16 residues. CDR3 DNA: TGTGCCAGTAGTAGAAGGACAGGGTCCGGCACAGATACGCAGTATTTT. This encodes CASSRRTGSGTDTQYF.

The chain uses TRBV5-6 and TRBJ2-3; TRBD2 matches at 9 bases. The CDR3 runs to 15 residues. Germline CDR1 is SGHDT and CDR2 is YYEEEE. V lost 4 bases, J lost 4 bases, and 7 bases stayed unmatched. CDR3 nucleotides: TGTGCCAGCAGCCGGAATGCGGGAGGGCCAGATACGCAGTATTTT. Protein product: CASSRNAGGPDTQYF.

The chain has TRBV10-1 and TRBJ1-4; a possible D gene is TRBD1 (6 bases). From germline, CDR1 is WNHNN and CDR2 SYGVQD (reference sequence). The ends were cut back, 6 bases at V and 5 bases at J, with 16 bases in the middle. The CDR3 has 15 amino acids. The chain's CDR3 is CASSATGTKNEKLFF. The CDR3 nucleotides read TGCGCCAGCAGCGCCACAGGGACGAAGAATGAAAAACTGTTTTTT.

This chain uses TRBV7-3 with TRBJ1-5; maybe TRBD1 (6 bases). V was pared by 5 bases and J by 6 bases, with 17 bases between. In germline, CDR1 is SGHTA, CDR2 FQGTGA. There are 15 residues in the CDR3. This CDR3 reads CASSPGGGWSQPQHF. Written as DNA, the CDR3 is TGTGCCAGCAGCCCGGGGGGGGGCTGGAGTCAGCCCCAGCATTTT.

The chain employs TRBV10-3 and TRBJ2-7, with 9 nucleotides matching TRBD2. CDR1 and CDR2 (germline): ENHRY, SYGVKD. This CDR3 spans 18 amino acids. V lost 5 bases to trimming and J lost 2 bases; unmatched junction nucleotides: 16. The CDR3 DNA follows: TGTGCCATCAGTTTGGGCTGGTCTAGCGGGAACCTAGCCTACGAGCAGTACTTC. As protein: CAISLGWSSGNLAYEQYF.

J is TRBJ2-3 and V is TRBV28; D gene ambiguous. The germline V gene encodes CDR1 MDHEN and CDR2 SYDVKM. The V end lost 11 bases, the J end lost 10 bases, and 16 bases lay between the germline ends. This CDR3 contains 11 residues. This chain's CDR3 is CAATSVSAQYF. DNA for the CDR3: TGTGCCGCGACCAGCGTAAGCGCGCAGTATTTT.

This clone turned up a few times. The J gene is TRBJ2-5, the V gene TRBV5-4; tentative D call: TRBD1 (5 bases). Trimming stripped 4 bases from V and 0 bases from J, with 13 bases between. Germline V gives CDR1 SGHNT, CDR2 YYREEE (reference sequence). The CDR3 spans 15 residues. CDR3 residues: CASSPKSGNQETQYF. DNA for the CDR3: TGTGCCAGCAGCCCCAAATCAGGGAACCAAGAGACCCAGTACTTC. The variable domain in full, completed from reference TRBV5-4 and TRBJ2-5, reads ETGVTQSPTHLIKTRGQQVTLRCSSQSGHNTVSWYQQALGQGPQFIFQYYREEENGRGNFPPRFSGLQFPNYSSELNVNALELDDSALYLCASSPKSGNQETQYFGPGTRLLVL.

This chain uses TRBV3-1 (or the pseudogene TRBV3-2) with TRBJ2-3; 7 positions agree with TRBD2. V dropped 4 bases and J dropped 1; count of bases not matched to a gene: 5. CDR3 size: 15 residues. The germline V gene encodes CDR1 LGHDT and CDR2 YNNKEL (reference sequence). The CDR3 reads CASSLGLGGTDTQYF. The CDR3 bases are TGTGCCAGCAGCCTTGGACTAGGGGGCACAGATACGCAGTATTTT.

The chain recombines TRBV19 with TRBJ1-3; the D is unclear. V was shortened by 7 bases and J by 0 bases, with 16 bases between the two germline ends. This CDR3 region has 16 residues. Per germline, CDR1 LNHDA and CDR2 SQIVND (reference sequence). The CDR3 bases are TGTGCCAGTACCTCCCCGCCAGGTAGCTCTGGAAACACCATATATTTT. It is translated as CASTSPPGSSGNTIYF.

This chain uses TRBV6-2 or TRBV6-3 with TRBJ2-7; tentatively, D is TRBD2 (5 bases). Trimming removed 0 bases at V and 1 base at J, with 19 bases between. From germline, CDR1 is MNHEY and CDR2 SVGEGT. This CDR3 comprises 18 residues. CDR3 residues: CASSYSIPGSLKSYEQYF. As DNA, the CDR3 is TGTGCCAGCAGTTACTCGATCCCGGGGTCTTTGAAGTCCTACGAGCAGTACTTC.

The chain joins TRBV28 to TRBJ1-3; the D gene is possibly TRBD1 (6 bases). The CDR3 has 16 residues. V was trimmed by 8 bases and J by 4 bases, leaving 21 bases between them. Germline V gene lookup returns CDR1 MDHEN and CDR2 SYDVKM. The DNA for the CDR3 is TGTGCCAGCGGACCGACGGGACAATATTACGGAAACACCATATATTTT. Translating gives CASGPTGQYYGNTIYF.

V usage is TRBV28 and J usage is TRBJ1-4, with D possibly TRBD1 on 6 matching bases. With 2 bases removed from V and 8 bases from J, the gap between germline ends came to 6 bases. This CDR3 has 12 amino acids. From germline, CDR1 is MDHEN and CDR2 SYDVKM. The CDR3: CASSLDREKLFF. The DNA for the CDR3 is TGTGCCAGCAGTTTAGACAGGGAAAAACTGTTTTTT.

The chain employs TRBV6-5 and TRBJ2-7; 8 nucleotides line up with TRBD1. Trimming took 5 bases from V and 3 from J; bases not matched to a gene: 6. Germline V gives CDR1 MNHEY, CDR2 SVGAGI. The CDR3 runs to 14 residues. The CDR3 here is CASSKITGGYEQYF. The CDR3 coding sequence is TGTGCCAGCAGTAAAATTACAGGGGGCTACGAGCAGTACTTC.

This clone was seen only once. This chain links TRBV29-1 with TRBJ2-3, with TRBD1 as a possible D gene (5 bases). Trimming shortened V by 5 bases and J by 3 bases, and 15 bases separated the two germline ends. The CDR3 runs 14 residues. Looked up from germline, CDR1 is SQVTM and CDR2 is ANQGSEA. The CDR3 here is CSVTRQSWTDTQYF. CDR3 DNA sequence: TGCAGCGTTACCCGACAGAGCTGGACAGATACGCAGTATTTT.

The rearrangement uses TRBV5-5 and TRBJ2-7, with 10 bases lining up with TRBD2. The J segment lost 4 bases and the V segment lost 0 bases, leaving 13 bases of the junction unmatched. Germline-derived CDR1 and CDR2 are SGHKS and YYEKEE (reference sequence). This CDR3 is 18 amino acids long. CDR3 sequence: CASSLASLLAGPSYEQYF. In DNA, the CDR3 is TGTGCCAGCAGCTTGGCCTCCTTACTAGCGGGGCCTTCTTACGAGCAGTACTTC.